The T cell receptor beta chain under discussion was sequenced for a study of CD8 T cells in ankylosing spondylitis. The CDR3 length is 14 residues. Deletions cut 1 base from V and 1 base from J, with 8 bases between. Germline lookup yields CDR1 SGHRS and CDR2 YFSETQ. TCRdb reprocessed the 5' RACE reads with MiXCR, giving one entry per CDR3 protein. The sample records 450,000 to 550,000 distinct CDR3 sequences, roughly 5.3% being singletons. Study-wide results and limits: Characteristic of ankylosing spondylitis blood, it appeared, was a TCR beta motif comprising 7 to 9 highly homologous variants.

This clonotype was seen repeatedly, ten times or more. Its antigen is as yet unknown. The clonotype comes from a male donor with ankylosing spondylitis. This chain uses TRBV5-1 with TRBJ1-1, with D unresolved. The sample taken for sequencing was blood, either unsorted or a sorted T cell fraction (not recorded which). In nucleotides, the CDR3 is TGCGCCAGCAGCTTGTACGGGCCGAACACTGAAGCTTTCTTT. Translated: CASSLYGPNTEAFF.